The rows below give T cell receptor beta chains drawn from one sample of a study of fetal regulatory T cell absence and autoimmunity. Only in-frame clones appear in the TCRdb table, and some are missing; sequencing was by immunoSEQ multiplex PCR. The repertoire holds some 46,000 clones, 70% to 85% seen once, with 0.41% in the top ten. The material sequenced was cord blood. Receptors were obtained from a newborn boy with IPEX syndrome. CDR3s include the opening cysteine and the closing phenylalanine or tryptophan.

j_gene: TRBJ2-3
v_gene: TRBV9
CDR3aa: CASSASGGTDTQYF

j_gene: TRBJ1-6
v_gene: TRBV6-5
CDR3aa: CASGQREGGDSPLHF

j_gene: TRBJ1-3
v_gene: TRBV10-3
CDR3aa: CAISESPRGGNTIYF

j_gene: TRBJ1-3
v_gene: TRBV6-6
CDR3aa: CASRGPISGNTIYF

j_gene: TRBJ2-7
v_gene: TRBV19
CDR3aa: CASSIAAGGEYEQYF

j_gene: TRBJ1-3
v_gene: TRBV30
CDR3aa: CAWSSGNTIYF

j_gene: TRBJ2-1
v_gene: TRBV7-6
CDR3aa: CASSLGGSGSSYNEQFF

j_gene: TRBJ2-2
v_gene: TRBV5-1
CDR3aa: CASSLAHLTANTGELFF

j_gene: TRBJ1-2
v_gene: TRBV19
CDR3aa: CASSIDPRNLYGYTF

j_gene: TRBJ2-5
v_gene: TRBV10-2
CDR3aa: CASSEGPRGETQYF

j_gene: TRBJ2-2
v_gene: TRBV5-8
CDR3aa: CASSLGASYTGELFF

j_gene: TRBJ1-2
v_gene: TRBV5-5
CDR3aa: CASSLGPQVGYTF

j_gene: TRBJ2-3
v_gene: TRBV4-2
CDR3aa: CASSQRYSASTDTQYF

j_gene: TRBJ1-1
v_gene: TRBV6-5
CDR3aa: CASSPNQQGQAFF

j_gene: TRBJ1-6
v_gene: TRBV11-2
CDR3aa: CASSLGHPASSYNSPLHF

j_gene: TRBJ1-2
v_gene: TRBV6-1
CDR3aa: CASSVRENYGYTF

j_gene: TRBJ2-3
v_gene: TRBV27
CDR3aa: CASSSLAGTYTDTQYF

j_gene: TRBJ2-3
v_gene: TRBV7-2
CDR3aa: CASSLVAGTDTQYF

j_gene: TRBJ2-5
v_gene: TRBV9
CDR3aa: CASSDRPSGGVGETQYF

j_gene: TRBJ2-2
v_gene: TRBV7-2
CDR3aa: CASSWDNTGELFF

j_gene: TRBJ2-3
v_gene: TRBV11-2
CDR3aa: CASTKPPSRAPLGVDTQYF

j_gene: TRBJ1-1
v_gene: TRBV4-1
CDR3aa: CASSQERQGATEAFF

j_gene: TRBJ1-1
v_gene: TRBV6-6
CDR3aa: CASSRQGGEAFF

j_gene: TRBJ2-1
v_gene: TRBV27
CDR3aa: CASSRGFLGEQFF

j_gene: TRBJ2-5
v_gene: TRBV11-2
CDR3aa: CASSLGGQVLDF

j_gene: TRBJ2-7
v_gene: TRBV27
CDR3aa: CASSKPGQGRFEQYF

j_gene: TRBJ1-6
v_gene: TRBV4-1
CDR3aa: CASSQGMDGYSPLHF

j_gene: TRBJ2-2
v_gene: TRBV19
CDR3aa: CASNTKGTGNTGELFF

j_gene: TRBJ2-7
v_gene: TRBV6-5
CDR3aa: CASSYSPGQTFYEQYF

j_gene: TRBJ2-2
v_gene: TRBV4-1
CDR3aa: CASSQTSGGTGELFF

j_gene: TRBJ2-2
v_gene: TRBV5-1
CDR3aa: CASSLGQTGELFF

j_gene: TRBJ1-4
v_gene: TRBV10-3
CDR3aa: CAISESAGGYEKLFF

j_gene: TRBJ1-2
v_gene: TRBV6-1
CDR3aa: CASSEGTANYGYTF

j_gene: TRBJ1-4
v_gene: TRBV12-1
CDR3aa: CASSFERDRGVATNEKLFF

j_gene: TRBJ2-1
v_gene: TRBV4-1
CDR3aa: CASSRQGAYNEQFF

j_gene: TRBJ1-4
v_gene: TRBV7-6
CDR3aa: CASSAGTGPKREKLFF

j_gene: TRBJ2-7
v_gene: TRBV19
CDR3aa: CASSIAGPGGEQYF

j_gene: TRBJ2-3
v_gene: TRBV2
CDR3aa: CASTEPSSTGLAKDTQYF

j_gene: TRBJ2-7
v_gene: TRBV5-1
CDR3aa: CASSLVPGLGGEQYF

j_gene: TRBJ2-5
v_gene: TRBV12-5
CDR3aa: CASGLGRGQETQYF

j_gene: TRBJ2-1
v_gene: TRBV7-9
CDR3aa: CASRPASGNSYNEQFF

j_gene: TRBJ1-1
v_gene: TRBV5-4
CDR3aa: CASSLFQNTEAFF

j_gene: TRBJ2-7
v_gene: TRBV19
CDR3aa: CATSSGHSYEQYF

j_gene: TRBJ1-5
v_gene: TRBV4-3
CDR3aa: CASSQAQGKVWPQHF

j_gene: TRBJ2-3
v_gene: TRBV5-4
CDR3aa: CASSLTGFDTQYF

j_gene: TRBJ1-4
v_gene: TRBV6-4
CDR3aa: CASSDNEKLFF

j_gene: TRBJ2-5
v_gene: TRBV7-9
CDR3aa: CASRPPGGQETQYF

j_gene: TRBJ2-5
v_gene: TRBV4-1
CDR3aa: CASSQEQGTIQETQYF

j_gene: TRBJ2-5
v_gene: TRBV7-2
CDR3aa: CASSPRTSGQETQYF

j_gene: TRBJ2-1
v_gene: TRBV5-4
CDR3aa: CASSLGGENEQFF

j_gene: TRBJ2-7
v_gene: TRBV5-8
CDR3aa: CASSIRRDRDREQYF

j_gene: TRBJ1-3
v_gene: TRBV6-6
CDR3aa: CASSYSSRGNTIYF

j_gene: TRBJ2-1
v_gene: TRBV15
CDR3aa: CATSREEGPENEQFF

j_gene: TRBJ2-2
v_gene: TRBV29-1
CDR3aa: CSVEGVPNTGELFF

j_gene: TRBJ2-1
v_gene: TRBV5-1
CDR3aa: CASSLGTIEQFF